These 30 T cell receptor beta chains share one sample of origin, sequenced in a study of shared clonotypes between healthy human individuals. Assay: immunoSEQ multiplex PCR; the TCRdb copy retains only in-frame clones and omits some. This table holds millions of clones, over 90% found once. The sample was naive CD4+ T cells from PBMCs. Subset meaning: CD45RA+ positively selected. These receptors all stem from a man between 18 and 29 years old in good health. Some clones in this sample may be carry-over from other donors' samples.

Only one count was recorded for this clone. The chain is built from TRBV5-1 and TRBJ2-5, with TRBD2 as a possible D gene (6 bases). CDR1 is SGHRS and CDR2 is YFSETQ in the germline V gene. CDR3 length equals 15 residues. Trimming took off 0 bases at V and 3 bases at J, with 12 bases between the two ends. The CDR3 here is CASSLDGRGEETQYF. The DNA of the CDR3 is TGCGCCAGCAGCTTGGACGGGAGAGGGGAAGAGACCCAGTACTTC. Full variable domain (missing parts from reference TRBV5-1 and TRBJ2-5): KAGVTQTPRYLIKTRGQQVTLSCSPISGHRSVSWYQQTPGQGLQFLFEYFSETQRNKGNFPGRFSGRQFSNSRSEMNVSTLELGDSALYLCASSLDGRGEETQYFGPGTRLLVL.

As DNA, the CDR3 is TGTGCCAGCAGTTCAACTGGGACAGGGAGTGAAAAACTGTTTTTT. Protein product: CASSSTGTGSEKLFF. The chain combines TRBV28 with TRBJ1-4, with 9 bases lining up with TRBD1. Trimming took 4 bases from V and 7 from J; bases not matched to a gene: 7. This CDR3 is built from 15 residues. Germline assignment: CDR1 MDHEN and CDR2 SYDVKM.

V is TRBV7-9 and J is TRBJ2-4; 7 nucleotides match TRBD2. J was trimmed by 0 bases and V by 1 base; bases with no gene match: 9. This CDR3 is 18 amino acids long. Germline V gene data show CDR1 as SEHNR and CDR2 as FQNEAQ (reference sequence). The CDR3 loop is CASSLGSGGFLAKNIQYF. The DNA of the CDR3 is TGTGCCAGCAGCTTAGGATCGGGGGGTTTCCTAGCCAAAAACATTCAGTACTTC. The whole variable domain, filled in from reference TRBV7-9 and TRBJ2-4, reads DTGVSQNPRHKITKRGQNVTFRCDPISEHNRLYWYRQTLGQGPEFLTYFQNEAQLEKSRLLSDRFSAERPKGSFSTLEIQRTEQGDSAMYLCASSLGSGGFLAKNIQYFGAGTRLSVL.

This chain joins TRBV5-1 and TRBJ2-1; 7 nucleotides line up with TRBD2. CDR1 is SGHRS, CDR2 YFSETQ, per germline. The CDR3 runs 16 residues. Trimming cost V 2 bases and J 8 bases; bases outside gene matches: 13. This CDR3 is CASSFGGGGSVDEQFF. CDR3 bases: TGCGCCAGCAGCTTTGGTGGTGGCGGGAGCGTGGATGAGCAGTTCTTC. Based on the CDR3 plus reference TRBV5-1 and TRBJ2-1, the full variable domain is KAGVTQTPRYLIKTRGQQVTLSCSPISGHRSVSWYQQTPGQGLQFLFEYFSETQRNKGNFPGRFSGRQFSNSRSEMNVSTLELGDSALYLCASSFGGGGSVDEQFFGPGTRLTVL.

The chain has TRBV6-1 and TRBJ2-1; no clear D gene. This CDR3 spans 16 amino acids. CDR1 is MNHNS, CDR2 SASEGT, per germline. V gave up 3 bases and J gave up 0 bases, with 12 bases separating them. Here the CDR3 reads CASSEAAPSSYNEQFF. The CDR3 bases are TGTGCCAGCAGTGAGGCGGCTCCCAGCTCCTACAATGAGCAGTTCTTC.

The DNA for the CDR3 is TGTGCCAGCAGCGTAGCTCCCCCGGGACAGGGGTACACTGAAGCTTTCTTT. Amino acid sequence: CASSVAPPGQGYTEAFF. J is TRBJ1-1 and V is TRBV9; 10 bases match TRBD1. This CDR3 has 17 residues. J was trimmed by 3 bases and V by 0 bases; bases with no gene match: 8. The germline CDR1 and CDR2 sequences are SGDLS and YYNGEE.

The chain carries TRBV10-1 and TRBJ2-1; 8 bases line up with TRBD2. The CDR3 covers 14 residues. With V trimmed by 4 bases and J by 3 bases, 2 bases remained unmatched. Germline assignment: CDR1 WNHNN and CDR2 SYGVQD (reference sequence). The DNA of the CDR3 is TGCGCCAGCAGTGCGGGGGGGGTCTACAATGAGCAGTTCTTC. It codes for CASSAGGVYNEQFF.

The chain recombines TRBV5-1 with TRBJ2-5; TRBD1 is a possible D gene (6 bases). The CDR3 has 15 amino acids. Germline V lookup: CDR1 SGHRS, CDR2 YFSETQ. V lost 2 bases and J lost 2, with 13 bases in between. The CDR3, as DNA: TGCGCCAGCAGCTTCTATGGACAGCTACAAGAGACCCAGTACTTC. The encoded protein is CASSFYGQLQETQYF.

This clone was picked up one time. J is TRBJ2-2 and V is TRBV5-1; perhaps TRBD2 as D (5 bases). This CDR3 spans 14 amino acids. The V gene's germline CDR1 is SGHRS and CDR2 YFSETQ. The V end was cut by 4 bases, the J end by 5 bases, with 12 bases between. CDR3 in DNA: TGCGCCAGCAGCCAGGCCCGGGGTACCGGGGAGCTGTTTTTT. Its protein product is CASSQARGTGELFF.

This chain connects TRBV10-3 to TRBJ2-7; 8 bases line up with TRBD1. CDR3 size: 12 residues. J was trimmed by 9 bases and V by 2 bases; bases with no gene match: 3. Germline CDR1 and CDR2: ENHRY and SYGVKD. Here the CDR3 DNA reads TGTGCCATCAGTGAGAAAGGGACAGGGCAGTACTTC. This encodes CAISEKGTGQYF.

In this sample, this clone turned up a few times. Other nucleotide sequences from this sample produce the same CDR3. For the CDR3, the DNA is TGTGCCAGCAGTTTTGGAGAGACCCAGTACTTC. It translates to CASSFGETQYF. The chain has TRBV28 and TRBJ2-5; D is uncertain. This CDR3 contains 11 residues. CDR1 MDHEN and CDR2 SYDVKM come from the germline V gene. V lost 3 bases and J 4 bases, leaving 3 bases between the germline ends.

This chain links TRBV11-2 with TRBJ1-4; no clear D gene. Trimming removed 7 bases at V and 2 bases at J, with 20 bases between. The CDR3 has 17 amino acids. Germline assignment: CDR1 SGHAT and CDR2 FQNNGV. The CDR3, as DNA: TGTGCCAGCACCCCGTTGATAGCCCCGGGGACTAATGAAAAACTGTTTTTT. This translates into CASTPLIAPGTNEKLFF. Based on the CDR3 plus reference TRBV11-2 and TRBJ1-4, the full variable domain is EAGVAQSPRYKIIEKRQSVAFWCNPISGHATLYWYQQILGQGPKLLIQFQNNGVVDDSQLPKDRFSAERLKGVDSTLKIQPAKLEDSAVYLCASTPLIAPGTNEKLFFGSGTQLSVL.

This chain links TRBV19 with TRBJ2-6; D remains ambiguous. V was clipped by 7 bases and J by 0 bases, with 4 bases between them. CDR1 LNHDA and CDR2 SQIVND come from the germline V gene (reference sequence). The CDR3 has 13 amino acids. CDR3 amino acids: CASTYSGANVLTF. In nucleotides, the CDR3 is TGTGCCAGTACTTACTCTGGGGCCAACGTCCTGACTTTC.

This rearrangement joins TRBV5-4 to TRBJ2-1; unclear D gene. V lost 9 bases to trimming and J lost 4 bases, with 17 bases between them. Germline assignment: CDR1 SGHNT and CDR2 YYREEE (reference sequence). The CDR3 sequence is 14 residues long. The CDR3 loop reads CAISSLGGYNEQFF. The CDR3 DNA reads TGTGCCATCTCGTCTCTGGGCGGATACAATGAGCAGTTCTTC.

The V call is TRBV5-1, the J call TRBJ2-1; D gene ambiguous. Looked up from germline, CDR1 is SGHRS and CDR2 is YFSETQ. Trimming removed 3 bases from V and 2 bases from J, with 12 bases in between. The CDR3 loop spans 15 amino acids. CDR3 in amino acids: CASSSTSTTYNEQFF. The CDR3 nucleotides read TGCGCCAGCAGCTCAACCAGTACCACCTACAATGAGCAGTTCTTC.

On this clone itself: Distinct nucleotide sequences in the sample also encode this CDR3. The J gene is TRBJ2-7, the V gene TRBV6-5, with D perhaps TRBD2 (5 bases). The CDR3 is 11 residues long. The V and J ends lost 8 bases and 2 bases respectively, with 7 bases between them. Germline loops: CDR1 MNHEY, CDR2 SVGAGI. CDR3 sequence reads: CASRGTYEQYF. CDR3 DNA sequence: TGTGCCAGCCGGGGAACCTACGAGCAGTACTTC.

The CDR3: CASSLDTRGQSYEQYF. CDR3 DNA: TGTGCCAGCAGCTTAGATACAAGGGGACAGTCCTACGAGCAGTACTTC. This sequence joins TRBV7-9 and TRBJ2-7; 7 bases match TRBD1. V trimming: 1 base; J trimming: 1 base; junction bases outside the gene matches: 7. Germline-derived CDR1 and CDR2 are SEHNR and FQNEAQ (reference sequence). This CDR3 is 16 amino acids long.

This chain links TRBV28 with TRBJ2-2, with TRBD2 as a possible D gene (5 bases). The CDR3 spans 16 residues. Germline V lookup: CDR1 MDHEN, CDR2 SYDVKM. Between the trimmed V and J ends, which lost 6 bases and 6 bases, there was a span of 20 bases. The CDR3 DNA follows: TGTGCCAGCAGCATCCCCGGGGAACTACGGGCCGGGGAGCTGTTTTTT. Its protein is CASSIPGELRAGELFF.

A single count supports this clone. The same CDR3 is also encoded by other DNA sequences in this sample. This sequence joins TRBV10-3 and TRBJ2-5; 9 nucleotides align to TRBD1. The length of the CDR3 is 14 residues. Germline CDR1 ENHRY, CDR2 SYGVKD. With V trimmed by 5 bases and J by 1 base, 2 bases remained unmatched. As DNA, the CDR3 is TGTGCCATCAGTCCGGGACAGGGCCAAGAGACCCAGTACTTC. It codes for CAISPGQGQETQYF.

This chain uses TRBV7-2 with TRBJ2-7; 10 nucleotides match TRBD2. Germline lookup yields CDR1 SGHTA and CDR2 FQGNSA. After removal of 1 base from V and 4 bases from J, the junction contained 4 bases not matched to a gene. CDR3 size: 15 residues. The CDR3 DNA reads as TGTGCCAGCAGCTTAGGAGCGGGAGGGGTTTACGAGCAGTACTTC. This gives the protein CASSLGAGGVYEQYF. Full variable domain (outside the CDR3, taken from reference TRBV7-2 and TRBJ2-7): GAGVSQSPSNKVTEKGKDVELRCDPISGHTALYWYRQSLGQGLEFLIYFQGNSAPDKSGLPSDRFSAERTGGSVSTLTIQRTQQEDSAVYLCASSLGAGGVYEQYFGPGTRLTVT.

The chain has TRBV25-1 and TRBJ2-7; a possible D gene is TRBD1 (6 bases). Germline-derived CDR1 and CDR2 are MGHDK and SYGVNS. V was clipped by 6 bases and J by 3 bases, with 21 bases between them. CDR3 length equals 16 residues. The DNA for the CDR3 is TGTGCCAGCAGCCCACTCGGGGACATCGGGAACTACGAGCAGTACTTC. Its translation is CASSPLGDIGNYEQYF.

This chain links TRBV5-6 with TRBJ2-4, with TRBD2 identical over 10 bases. V lost 0 bases, J lost 11 bases, and 5 bases stayed unmatched. CDR3 length equals 14 residues. Germline CDR1 SGHDT, CDR2 YYEEEE. The CDR3 protein is CASSLVSSGSVQYF. The DNA for the CDR3 is TGTGCCAGCAGCTTGGTTTCTAGCGGGAGCGTTCAGTACTTC. Using reference TRBV5-6 and TRBJ2-4 for the parts outside the CDR3, the full variable domain is DAGVTQSPTHLIKTRGQQVTLRCSPKSGHDTVSWYQQALGQGPQFIFQYYEEEERQRGNFPDRFSGHQFPNYSSELNVNALLLGDSALYLCASSLVSSGSVQYFGAGTRLSVL.

The sample holds one count of this clone. The chain links TRBV11-3 to TRBJ1-1; 8 bases match TRBD1. The CDR3 totals 13 residues. Germline V CDR1 and CDR2: SGHNT, YENEEA. Trimming at V came to 5 bases and at J to 4 bases, leaving 3 bases not matched to a gene. CDR3 sequence: CASSEQGGTEAFF. CDR3 nucleotides: TGTGCCAGCAGCGAACAGGGGGGCACTGAAGCTTTCTTT.

The rearrangement uses TRBV27 and TRBJ2-7; D is unresolved. Germline V gene lookup returns CDR1 MNHEY and CDR2 SMNVEV (reference sequence). V lost 2 bases and J 2 bases, leaving 13 bases between the germline ends. The CDR3 loop spans 15 amino acids. CDR3 residues: CASSLIGRSPYEQYF. As DNA, the CDR3 is TGTGCCAGCAGTTTAATCGGACGCTCCCCCTACGAGCAGTACTTC.

The rearrangement joins TRBV9 to TRBJ2-1; 8 positions agree with TRBD2. The CDR3 is made up of 17 amino acids. Losses at the gene ends were 4 bases for V and 2 bases for J; bases not matched to a gene: 11. Germline CDR1 SGDLS, CDR2 YYNGEE. CDR3 protein: CASSSSTGRGAYNEQFF. The DNA for the CDR3 is TGTGCCAGCAGCAGTAGTACCGGGCGGGGGGCCTACAATGAGCAGTTCTTC.

V gene TRBV10-2 combines with J gene TRBJ1-5; 8 nucleotides line up with TRBD1. This CDR3 contains 12 residues. Unmatched junction bases numbered 0, after V lost 6 bases and J lost 5 bases. Per the germline V gene, CDR1 is WSHSY and CDR2 is SAAADI. The CDR3 DNA follows: TGCGCCAGCAGGACAGGGGATCAGCCCCAGCATTTT. This codes for CASRTGDQPQHF.

CDR3: CASSVGGPATNEKLFF. The CDR3 DNA sequence: TGTGCCAGCAGCGTTGGAGGGCCCGCAACTAATGAAAAACTGTTTTTT. V gene TRBV9 combines with J gene TRBJ1-4; unclear D gene. CDR1 and CDR2 (germline): SGDLS, YYNGEE. The CDR3 has 16 residues. V lost 2 bases and J lost 0, with 11 bases in between. The whole variable domain, filled in from reference TRBV9 and TRBJ1-4, reads DSGVTQTPKHLITATGQRVTLRCSPRSGDLSVYWYQQSLDQGLQFLIQYYNGEERAKGNILERFSAQQFPDLHSELNLSSLELGDSALYFCASSVGGPATNEKLFFGSGTQLSVL.

The genes are TRBV11-2 and TRBJ1-2; D ambiguous. The CDR3 length is 15 residues. Trimming left V 2 bases short and J 0 bases short, with 10 bases between. The germline gives CDR1 SGHAT, CDR2 FQNNGV. The CDR3 nucleotides are TGTGCCAGCAGCTTACCATGGCAGACTAACTATGGCTACACCTTC. This gives the protein CASSLPWQTNYGYTF.

The chain couples TRBV6-5 to TRBJ1-2; tentative D call: TRBD1 (5 bases). V was trimmed by 3 bases and J by 4 bases, leaving 12 bases between them. Germline values: CDR1 MNHEY, CDR2 SVGAGI. The CDR3 is 14 residues long. The CDR3 nucleotides read TGTGCCAGCAGTTATCGACAGTTTGGCTATGGCTACACCTTC. It encodes CASSYRQFGYGYTF.

This chain links TRBV2 with TRBJ2-3; 7 bases are shared with TRBD2. The germline gives CDR1 SNHLY, CDR2 FYNNEI. The CDR3 loop spans 14 amino acids. V shed 7 bases, J shed 3 bases, and the junction held 7 bases outside the gene matches. The CDR3 sequence is CASKVAGGTDTQYF. Written as DNA, the CDR3 is TGTGCCAGCAAAGTAGCGGGTGGAACAGATACGCAGTATTTT.